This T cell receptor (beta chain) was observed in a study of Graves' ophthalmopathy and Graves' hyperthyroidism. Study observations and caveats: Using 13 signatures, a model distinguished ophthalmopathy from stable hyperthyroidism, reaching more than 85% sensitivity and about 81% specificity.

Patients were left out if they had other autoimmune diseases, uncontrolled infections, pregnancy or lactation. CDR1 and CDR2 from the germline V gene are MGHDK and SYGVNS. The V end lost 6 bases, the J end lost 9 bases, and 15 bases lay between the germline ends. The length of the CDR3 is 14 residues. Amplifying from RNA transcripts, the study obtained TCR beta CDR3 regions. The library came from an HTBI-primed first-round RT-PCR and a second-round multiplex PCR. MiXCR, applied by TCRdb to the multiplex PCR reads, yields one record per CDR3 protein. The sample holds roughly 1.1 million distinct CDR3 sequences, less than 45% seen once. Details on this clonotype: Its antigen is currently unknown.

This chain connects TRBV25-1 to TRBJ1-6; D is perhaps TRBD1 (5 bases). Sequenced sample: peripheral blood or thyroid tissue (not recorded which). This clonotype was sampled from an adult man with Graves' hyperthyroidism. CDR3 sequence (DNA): TGTGCCAGCAGCAGAGTGTACGGGGGTTCACCCCTCCACTTT. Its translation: CASSRVYGGSPLHF.